The text below deals with one T cell receptor (beta chain). This CDR3 has 16 residues. Germline CDR1 and CDR2: LNHNV and YYDKDF (reference sequence). With 0 bases removed from V and 7 bases from J, the gap between germline ends came to 16 bases. In the original analysis: Reference gene primer amplification yielded estimated nucleated cell counts. Some clones are missing from TCRdb's copy, which holds only in-frame ones; the method was immunoSEQ multiplex PCR. The DNA was the basis for D and trimming; V, J and clone size are from that table. The data contain fewer than 100,000 clones, roughly 90% of them singletons. This sample is drawn from a study of blood T cell repertoires in COVID-19. Study overall: Both acute and convalescent COVID-19 samples were obtained from the United States, Italy and Spain. From T cells, B-cell-depleted T cells, or PBMCs came the material, which was cDNA or gDNA.

The TCR sequence derives from a woman aged 80 or over with acute or convalescent COVID-19. Sequencing was done on a sample of peripheral blood. J is TRBJ1-5 and V is TRBV15; a weak D match, TRBD1 (6 bases). This chain's CDR3 is CATSRDLWDMWQPQHF. CDR3 coding DNA: TGTGCCACCAGCAGAGATCTCTGGGACATGTGGCAGCCCCAGCATTTT.